One T cell receptor beta chain is described in this entry. This CDR3 contains 15 residues. In germline, CDR1 is KGHSH, CDR2 LQKENI. The J segment lost 5 bases and the V segment lost 6 bases, leaving 9 bases of the junction unmatched. Sequencing used immunoSEQ multiplex PCR; TCRdb keeps in-frame clones, though not all of them. The sample has around 20,000 clones; about 75% are singletons. These data originate in a study of high-grade serous ovarian cancer treatment subgroups. Study details: Mean per sample: around 14,000 reads, around 7,100 unique TCR beta rearrangements.

Tumor samples were taken before definitive surgery or chemotherapy. This sequence joins TRBV18 and TRBJ2-2; 7 positions agree with TRBD2. The sequence was obtained from a human donor with high-grade serous ovarian cancer. The sample taken for sequencing was tumor tissue. CDR3 loop: CASSYGLEGTGELFF. CDR3 nucleotide sequence: TGTGCCAGCTCCTATGGACTAGAGGGAACCGGGGAGCTGTTTTTT.